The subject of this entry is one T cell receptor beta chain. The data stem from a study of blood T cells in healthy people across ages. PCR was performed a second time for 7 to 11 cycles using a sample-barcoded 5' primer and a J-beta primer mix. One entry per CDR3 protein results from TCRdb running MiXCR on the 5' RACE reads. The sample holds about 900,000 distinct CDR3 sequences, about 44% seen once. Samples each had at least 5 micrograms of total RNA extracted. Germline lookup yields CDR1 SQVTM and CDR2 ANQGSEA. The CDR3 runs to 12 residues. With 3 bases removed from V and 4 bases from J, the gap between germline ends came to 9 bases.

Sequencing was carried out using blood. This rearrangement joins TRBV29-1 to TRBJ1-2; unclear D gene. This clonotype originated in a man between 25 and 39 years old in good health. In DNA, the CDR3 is TGCAGCGTTGACACGCAGGTCTATGGCTACACCTTC. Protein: CSVDTQVYGYTF. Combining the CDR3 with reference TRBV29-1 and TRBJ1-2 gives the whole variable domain SAVISQKPSRDICQRGTSLTIQCQVDSQVTMMFWYRQQPGQSLTLIATANQGSEATYESGFVIDKFPISRPNLTFSTLTVSNMSPEDSSIYLCSVDTQVYGYTFGSGTRLTVV.